This record looks at one TCR beta chain sequence and its context. The multiple sclerosis controls were treatment-naive patients affected by stable or active relapsing-remitting disease. CD8+ and CD4+ T cells were negatively isolated; TEMRA cells were FACS-enriched. The sample originates from a study of CD8 T cells in Susac syndrome. Germline V gene sequence: CDR1 MNHNS, CDR2 SASEGT. The V and J ends lost 0 bases and 1 base, in that order; junction bases with no gene match: 6. The CDR3 runs 18 residues. Reverse transcription used about 0.45 to 1 ug RNA and random hexamers. A multiplex approach, immunoSEQ multiplex PCR, amplified TCR beta CDR3 across 54 Vbeta and 13 Jbeta. TCRdb recomputed calls from the immunoSEQ multiplex PCR reads with MiXCR, one row per CDR3 protein. The data show hundreds of thousands of distinct CDR3 sequences, roughly 85% seen once.

The chain joins TRBV6-1 to TRBJ2-3; 11 nucleotides match TRBD2. The sequence was collected from a human donor with multiple sclerosis. The material sequenced was CD8+ T cells from PBMCs. The CDR3 here is CASSEAPSGRSRTDTQYF. CDR3 nucleotides: TGTGCCAGCAGTGAAGCCCCTAGCGGGAGGTCTCGCACAGATACGCAGTATTTT.